This is a list of T cell receptor beta chains from one sample in a study of PD-L1 blockade in urothelial cancer. The table came from immunoSEQ multiplex PCR; TCRdb's copy has only in-frame clones and leaves some out. The sample records tens of thousands of clones, around 88% being singletons. The material sequenced was PBMCs, taken around atezolizumab (anti-PD-L1) treatment. These receptors originate from a woman aged 55 to 70 with urothelial cancer. Each CDR3 is given with its conserved first and last residue. D genes are given only for firm matches. Clone size is given for some rows only: seen once, a few or many times, or a class if the clone is expanded.

>once|-|TRBJ1-6|TRBV5-4
TGTGCCAGCAGCACCCTGGGAGGGTCCGTCGATTCACCCCTCCACTTT
CASSTLGGSVDSPLHF
>-|TRBD1|TRBJ1-5|TRBV7-2
TGTGCCAGCAGCACTAACCTAGGGGGCGGACAGCCCCAGCATTTT
CASSTNLGGGQPQHF
>-|-|TRBJ2-7|TRBV28
TGTGCCAGCAGTTTAACGGACACCTACGAGCAGTACTTC
CASSLTDTYEQYF
>-|TRBD2|TRBJ2-7|TRBV5-1
TGCGCCAGCAGCACTAGCGGGGGGGCCTACGAGCAGTACTTC
CASSTSGGAYEQYF
>-|-|TRBJ1-1|TRBV5-1
TGCGCCAGCAGCTCACAGGGACAGAACACTGAAGCTTTCTTT
CASSSQGQNTEAFF
>-|-|TRBJ2-3|TRBV6-5
TGTGCCGTAAAATTCACAGATACGCAGTATTTT
CAVKFTDTQYF
>-|-|TRBJ2-7|TRBV28
TGTGCCAGCACCCAGACCGGGGCCGGGGGTTTCTACGAGCAGTACTTC
CASTQTGAGGFYEQYF
>-|-|TRBJ1-2|TRBV28
TGTGCCAGCAGTTTAGGAGGTAACCACTATGGCTACACCTTC
CASSLGGNHYGYTF
>-|TRBD2|TRBJ2-5|TRBV6-5
TGTGCCAGCAGTCATAGCGGGGCGGACCAAGAGACCCAGTACTTC
CASSHSGADQETQYF
>-|TRBD1|TRBJ2-5|TRBV5-1
TGCGCCAGCAGCCCCGGGACAGGGGACGAGACCCAGTACTTC
CASSPGTGDETQYF
>-|-|TRBJ1-5|TRBV13
TGTGCCAGCAGCTTAGACGGTAGGCCCCAGCATTTT
CASSLDGRPQHF
>-|TRBD1|TRBJ1-2|TRBV5-5
TGTGCCAGCTACGACAGGGGCTATGGCTACACCTTC
CASYDRGYGYTF
>-|TRBD1|TRBJ1-3|TRBV4-1
TGCGCCAGCAGCCAAGACCCCACAGGGGCGAGATCCGGAAACACCATATATTTT
CASSQDPTGARSGNTIYF
>-|-|TRBJ2-3|TRBV5-1
TGCGCCAGCAGCTCGACTCCCCCAACCCGGGGCACAGATACGCAGTATTTT
CASSSTPPTRGTDTQYF
>once|TRBD1|TRBJ2-5|TRBV4-3
TGCGCCAGCAGCCAAGAAGGGGGCCCTATCGGGACCCAGTACTTC
CASSQEGGPIGTQYF
>-|TRBD2|TRBJ2-3|TRBV6-1
TGTGCCAGCAGTGGAACTAGCGGGTTCTCAGATACGCAGTATTTT
CASSGTSGFSDTQYF
>-|TRBD1|TRBJ1-5|TRBV6-6
TGTGCCAGCAGATCGACAGGGGCGAACCAGCCCCAGCATTTT
CASRSTGANQPQHF
>many|TRBD1|TRBJ1-5|TRBV11-2
TGTGCCAGCAGCCGCGGGACAGGGGTCGATCAGCCCCAGCATTTT
CASSRGTGVDQPQHF
>-|TRBD2|TRBJ2-1|TRBV28
TGTGCCAGCTCTTACCTAGCGGGCGACAATGAGCAGTTCTTC
CASSYLAGDNEQFF
>-|TRBD1|TRBJ2-1|TRBV7-2
TGTGCCAGCAGCCACGACAGGGGGCGAAATGAGCAGTTCTTC
CASSHDRGRNEQFF
>-|TRBD2|TRBJ2-1|TRBV12-5
TGTGCTAGTGGTTTGGGCCCAGGACTAGCGGTGCAGAGCTCCTACAATGAGCAGTTCTTC
CASGLGPGLAVQSSYNEQFF
>-|-|TRBJ2-3|TRBV18
TGTGCCAGCTCTGAATGGGGCTCCTCTAGCACAGATACGCAGTATTTT
CASSEWGSSSTDTQYF
>-|TRBD1|TRBJ2-1|TRBV5-5
TGTGCCAGCAGCACGACAGGGGGACAATACAATGAGCAGTTCTTC
CASSTTGGQYNEQFF
>-|-|TRBJ2-5|TRBV10-2
TGCGCCAGCAGTGATAGGGGCGGAGAACAAGAGACCCAGTACTTC
CASSDRGGEQETQYF
>-|-|TRBJ2-7|TRBV2
TGTGCCAGCAGCGACATCCGACCAACCTACGAGCAGTACTTC
CASSDIRPTYEQYF
>-|TRBD1|TRBJ2-7|TRBV2
TGTGCCAGCAGTGAACGTCCAGGGGGCTTCTACGAGCAGTACTTC
CASSERPGGFYEQYF
>-|TRBD1|TRBJ2-1|TRBV10-3
TGTGCCATCGAGACAGGGAAACCCCTTAATGAGCAGTTCTTC
CAIETGKPLNEQFF
>-|-|TRBJ2-5|TRBV20-1
TGCAGTGCTACGGGGGAGACCCAGTACTTC
CSATGETQYF
>once|-|TRBJ2-2|TRBV21-1
TGTGCCAGCAGCATAAACCTGGGGCTAGCGGGGGGGGATCACACCGGGGAGCTGTTTTTT
CASSINLGLAGGDHTGELFF
>-|-|TRBJ2-3|TRBV5-5
TGTGCCAGCAGCTTGTCGCAGTTCGATACGCAGTATTTT
CASSLSQFDTQYF
>-|TRBD1|TRBJ1-6|TRBV19
TGTGCCAGTAGTATTCCACAGGGGAATTCACCCCTCCACTTT
CASSIPQGNSPLHF
>-|-|TRBJ2-7|TRBV7-9
TGTGCCAGCAGCTTAAGCAGGGGCCTCCCTTTGGAGGAGCAGTACTTC
CASSLSRGLPLEEQYF
>-|-|TRBJ2-2|TRBV7-3
TGTGCCAGCAGCTTAGTGACAGCCGGGGAGCTGTTTTTT
CASSLVTAGELFF
>-|-|TRBJ1-2|TRBV5-4
TGTGCCAGCAGCTTCCCGGCTAACGCGGGGCATGGCTACACCTTC
CASSFPANAGHGYTF
>-|-|TRBJ1-2|TRBV5-1
TGCGCCAGTCAAATAACGGGGGGGCGCGTTGACTATGGCTACACCTTC
CASQITGGRVDYGYTF
>-|TRBD1|TRBJ1-3|TRBV29-1
TGCAGCGGCGGGACAGTCGGAAACACCATATATTTT
CSGGTVGNTIYF
>-|TRBD1|TRBJ1-4|TRBV4-1
TGCGCCAGCAGCCAAGATTACAGGGGGCCTGAAAAACTGTTTTTT
CASSQDYRGPEKLFF
>-|TRBD1|TRBJ1-2|TRBV10-3
TGTGCCTCCACCGGCGACAGGGATTTTGGCTACACCTTC
CASTGDRDFGYTF
>-|TRBD2|TRBJ2-4|TRBV5-1
TGCGCCAGTAGCTTGGTTGGGGGAGGGGACATTCAGTACTTC
CASSLVGGGDIQYF
>-|TRBD1|TRBJ1-1|TRBV6-4
TGTGCCAGCAGTGACAGGGGGCGGACTGAAGCTTTCTTT
CASSDRGRTEAFF
>-|-|TRBJ2-5|TRBV9
TGTGCCAGCAGCCCGGAGGGACAGTCTGTAGAGACCCAGTACTTC
CASSPEGQSVETQYF
>-|-|TRBJ1-4|TRBV2
TGTGCCAGCAGTGATTTTTACAGGAGTGAAAAACTGTTTTTT
CASSDFYRSEKLFF
>-|-|TRBJ2-7|TRBV28
TGTGCCAGCAGTTTTGGGGGCCTCTCCTACGAGCAGTACTTC
CASSFGGLSYEQYF
>-|TRBD1|TRBJ2-7|TRBV10-3
TGTGCCACCCGACAGGGGGAATTTTACGAGCAGTACTTC
CATRQGEFYEQYF
>few|TRBD1|TRBJ1-6|TRBV27
TGTGCCAGCAGCATGGACAGGGTAGGACCCCTCCACTTT
CASSMDRVGPLHF
>few|TRBD1|TRBJ2-5|TRBV4-3
TGCGCCAGCAGCCAAGATGTGGGACAGGGCTATGAGACCCAGTACTTC
CASSQDVGQGYETQYF
>-|TRBD1|TRBJ2-3|TRBV18
TGTGCCAGCTCACCCACCGTTGGGTCACGGGATTACCGGGACAGCCACACAGATACGCAGTATTTT
CASSPTVGSRDYRDSHTDTQYF
>-|-|TRBJ1-6|TRBV9
TGTGCCAGCAGCGTGGAGCGACAGGCCCAGGGTTCACCCCTCCACTTT
CASSVERQAQGSPLHF
>-|TRBD2|TRBJ2-5|TRBV27
TGTGCCAGCAGTATTATAGTTGGTGCAGGGAGGGGAGAGACCCAGTACTTC
CASSIIVGAGRGETQYF
>-|-|TRBJ2-2|TRBV4-3
TGCGCCAGCAGCCAAGATAGCGGTCGAAACGCCGGGGAGCTGTTTTTT
CASSQDSGRNAGELFF
>-|TRBD1|TRBJ1-4|TRBV15
TGTGCCACCAGCAGAGATTCTATCTTGTTGACTGAAGGGGACAGACATAATGAAAAACTGTTTTTT
CATSRDSILLTEGDRHNEKLFF
>-|-|TRBJ2-2|TRBV7-8
TGTGCCAGCAGCCCTCTGGCGGCCGGGGAGCTGTTTTTT
CASSPLAAGELFF